Listed below are T cell receptor beta chains from one sample, sequenced in a study of cytomegalovirus exposure and HLA in healthy donors. The protocol was immunoSEQ multiplex PCR, while the TCRdb copy is restricted to in-frame clones and leaves out a portion. This table has fewer than 180,000 clones, under 75% appearing once. Sequencing was done on a sample of PBMCs. Every receptor here comes from a woman aged 60-75 years in good health and CMV-seropositive. The CDR3 runs from the conserved cysteine through the conserved F or W.

v_call | cdr3_aa
TRBV14 | CASSQDAGGDEQYF
TRBV5-1 | CASSRDRLTDTQYF
TRBV6-4 | CASRSGGGEQFF
TRBV14 | CASSQADNEQFF
TRBV27 | CASSLKGSGYTF
TRBV10-3 | CAISESGLAREQYF
TRBV6-1 | CASSPGTGGSPLHF
TRBV19 | CASSPGRRAPSEAFF
TRBV4-2 | CASSQEKGAYSPLHF
TRBV7-2 | CASSLDNSPYNEQFF
TRBV9 | CASSVEIGRGPDTQYF
TRBV28 | CASSLGHHNQPQHF
TRBV28 | CASSPPRETETQYF
TRBV18 | CASSPRQGDTGELFF
TRBV28 | CASSSHDRARNTIYF
TRBV7-2 | CASSSDRATSTDTQYF
TRBV2 | CASTTGGGNTIYF
TRBV9 | CASSTRTGGGGTQYF
TRBV19 | CATSGLAGNEQFF
TRBV2 | CASRKEGVVYNEQFF
TRBV11-3 | CASSPKGGVYNEQFF
TRBV30 | CASSGRATDTQYF
TRBV6-5 | CASSTQGGGNTIYF
TRBV5-4 | CASSSLAGGGETQYF
TRBV29-1 | CSVSGSRTGELFF
TRBV28 | CASSLPSQGASNQPQHF
TRBV12-5 | CASAYGTGTDTQYF
TRBV5-1 | CASSLADSQKRPQYF
TRBV5-5 | CASSLGEGVKNIQYF
TRBV28 | CASSRSATYEQYF
TRBV6-5 | CASSYDNSGNTIYF
TRBV6-5 | CASSWRGKNTEAFF
TRBV30 | CAWKERTGIRYEQYF
TRBV10-2 | CASSESTGQGTLEAFF